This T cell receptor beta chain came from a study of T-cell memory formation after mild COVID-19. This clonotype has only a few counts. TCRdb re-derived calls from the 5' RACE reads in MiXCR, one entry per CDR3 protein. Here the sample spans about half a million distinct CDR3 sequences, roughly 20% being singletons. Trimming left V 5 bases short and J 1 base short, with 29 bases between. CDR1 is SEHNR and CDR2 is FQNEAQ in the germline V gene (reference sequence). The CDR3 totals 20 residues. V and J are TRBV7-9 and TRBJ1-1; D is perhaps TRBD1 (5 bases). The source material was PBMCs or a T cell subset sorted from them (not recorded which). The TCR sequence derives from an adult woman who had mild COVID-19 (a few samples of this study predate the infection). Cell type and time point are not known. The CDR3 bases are TGTGCCAGCAGCCTGCCATCCATAGGATCCGCAGGGAAGGGGAACACTGAAGCTTTCTTT. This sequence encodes CASSLPSIGSAGKGNTEAFF.